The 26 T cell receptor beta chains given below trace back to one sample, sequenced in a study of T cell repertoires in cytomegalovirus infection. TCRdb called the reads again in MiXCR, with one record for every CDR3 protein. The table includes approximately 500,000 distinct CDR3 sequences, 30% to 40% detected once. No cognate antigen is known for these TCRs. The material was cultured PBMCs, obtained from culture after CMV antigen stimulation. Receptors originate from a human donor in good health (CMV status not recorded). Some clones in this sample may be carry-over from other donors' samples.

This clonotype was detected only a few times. The CDR3 sequence is CASSPGRRSTDTQYF. CDR3 sequence (DNA): TGTGCCAGCAGCCCGGGACGGAGAAGCACAGATACGCAGTATTTT. The J gene is TRBJ2-3, the V gene TRBV28; the D gene could be TRBD1 or TRBD2 (5 bases each). This CDR3 contains 15 residues. Germline V gene data show CDR1 as MDHEN and CDR2 as SYDVKM. Trimming pared 6 bases from V and 0 bases from J, leaving 13 bases between.

The CDR3 region is CSARDVPFRDSSGANVLTF. CDR3 coding DNA: TGCAGTGCTAGAGATGTTCCTTTTAGGGATTCTAGTGGGGCCAACGTCCTGACTTTC. The genes are TRBV20-1 and TRBJ2-6; D gene unclear. The CDR3 is made up of 19 amino acids. Trimming removed 0 bases at V and 3 bases at J, with 21 bases between. Germline values: CDR1 DFQATT, CDR2 SNEGSKA (reference sequence).

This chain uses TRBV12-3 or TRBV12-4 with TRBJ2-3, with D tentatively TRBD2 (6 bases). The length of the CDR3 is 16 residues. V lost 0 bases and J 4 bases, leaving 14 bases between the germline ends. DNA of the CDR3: TGTGCCAGCAGTTTAGCGGGTGGAGGGGACCCAGATACGCAGTATTTT. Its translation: CASSLAGGGDPDTQYF.

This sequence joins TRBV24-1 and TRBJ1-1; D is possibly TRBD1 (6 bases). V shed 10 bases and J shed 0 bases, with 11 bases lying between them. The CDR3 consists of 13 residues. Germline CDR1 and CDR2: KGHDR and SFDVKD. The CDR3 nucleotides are TGTGCCACGAGGACAGAAATGAACACTGAAGCTTTCTTT. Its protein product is CATRTEMNTEAFF.

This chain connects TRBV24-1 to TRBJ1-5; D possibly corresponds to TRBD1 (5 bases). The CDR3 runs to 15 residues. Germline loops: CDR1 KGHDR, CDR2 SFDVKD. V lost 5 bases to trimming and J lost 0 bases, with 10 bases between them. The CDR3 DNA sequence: TGTGCCACCAGTGCGGGGGACGCTAGCAATCAGCCCCAGCATTTT. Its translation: CATSAGDASNQPQHF.

The CDR3 sequence: CASSLDRSNSPLHF. CDR3 DNA sequence: TGTGCCAGCAGCTTGGACAGGAGTAATTCACCCCTCCACTTT. The rearrangement links TRBV7-2 to TRBJ1-6; 7 nucleotides agree with TRBD1. V lost 3 bases to trimming and J lost 6 bases; unmatched junction nucleotides: 2. The CDR3 has 14 amino acids. In germline, CDR1 is SGHTA, CDR2 FQGNSA.

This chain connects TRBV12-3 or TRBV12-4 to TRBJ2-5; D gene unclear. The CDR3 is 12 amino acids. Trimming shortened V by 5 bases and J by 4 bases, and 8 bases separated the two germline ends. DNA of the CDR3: TGTGCCAGCAGTGCTGTCTTAGAGACCCAGTACTTC. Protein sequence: CASSAVLETQYF.

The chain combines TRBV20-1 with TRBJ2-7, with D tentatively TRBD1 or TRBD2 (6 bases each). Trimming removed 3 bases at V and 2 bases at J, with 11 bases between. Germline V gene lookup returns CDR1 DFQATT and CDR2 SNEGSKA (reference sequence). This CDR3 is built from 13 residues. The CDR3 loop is CSARRDTTYEQYV. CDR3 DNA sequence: TGCAGTGCTAGGCGGGACACTACCTACGAGCAGTACGTC.

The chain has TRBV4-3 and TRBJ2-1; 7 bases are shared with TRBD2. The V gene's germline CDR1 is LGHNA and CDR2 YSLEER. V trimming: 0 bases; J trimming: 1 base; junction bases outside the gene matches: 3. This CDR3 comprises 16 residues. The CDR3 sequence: CASSQELAASYNEQFF. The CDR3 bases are TGCGCCAGCAGCCAAGAGCTAGCGGCTTCCTACAATGAGCAGTTCTTC.

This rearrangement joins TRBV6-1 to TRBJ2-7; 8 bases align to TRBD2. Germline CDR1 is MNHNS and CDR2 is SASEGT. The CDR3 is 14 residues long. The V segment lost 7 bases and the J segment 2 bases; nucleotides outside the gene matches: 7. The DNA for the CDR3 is TGTGCCAGCACCCTTACTAGCGGACCCTACGAGCAGTACTTC. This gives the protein CASTLTSGPYEQYF.

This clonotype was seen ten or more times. The CDR3 loop is CASSLSAGAFMNTEAFF. The CDR3 nucleotides read TGTGCCAGCAGTTTATCGGCAGGAGCTTTTATGAACACTGAAGCTTTCTTT. J is TRBJ1-1 and V is TRBV28; D is ambiguous. The CDR3 spans 17 residues. CDR1 and CDR2 (germline): MDHEN, SYDVKM. V lost 1 base and J 0 bases, leaving 15 bases between the germline ends.

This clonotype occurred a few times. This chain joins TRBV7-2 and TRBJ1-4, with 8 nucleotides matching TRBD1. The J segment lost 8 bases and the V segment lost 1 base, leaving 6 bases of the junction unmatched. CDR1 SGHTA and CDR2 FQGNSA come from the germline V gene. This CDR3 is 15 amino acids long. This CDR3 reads CASSLEPGGGEKLFF. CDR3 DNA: TGTGCCAGCAGCTTAGAGCCAGGGGGCGGGGAAAAACTGTTTTTT.

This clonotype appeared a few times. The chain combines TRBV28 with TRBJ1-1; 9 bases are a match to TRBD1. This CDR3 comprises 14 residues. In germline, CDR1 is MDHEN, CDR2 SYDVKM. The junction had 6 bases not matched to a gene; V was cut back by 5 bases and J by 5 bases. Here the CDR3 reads CASSTTGGVTEAFF. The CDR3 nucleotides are TGTGCCAGCAGTACCACAGGGGGCGTTACTGAAGCTTTCTTT. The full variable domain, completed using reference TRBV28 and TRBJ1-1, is DVKVTQSSRYLVKRTGEKVFLECVQDMDHENMFWYRQDPGLGLRLIYFSYDVKMKEKGDIPEGYSVSREKKERFSLILESASTNQTSMYLCASSTTGGVTEAFFGQGTRLTVV.

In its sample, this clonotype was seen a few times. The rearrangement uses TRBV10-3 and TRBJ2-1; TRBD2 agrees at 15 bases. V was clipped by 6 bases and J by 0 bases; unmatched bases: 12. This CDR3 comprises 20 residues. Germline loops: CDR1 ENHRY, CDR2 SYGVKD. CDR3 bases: TGTGCCATCAGGGATCCGGGACTAGCGGGAGGACGATCCTCCTACAATGAGCAGTTCTTC. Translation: CAIRDPGLAGGRSSYNEQFF.

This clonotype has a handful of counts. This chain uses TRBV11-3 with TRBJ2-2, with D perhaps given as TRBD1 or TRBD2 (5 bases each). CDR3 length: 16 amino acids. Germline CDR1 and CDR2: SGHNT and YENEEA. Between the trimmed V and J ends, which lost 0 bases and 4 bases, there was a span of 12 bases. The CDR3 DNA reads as TGTGCCAGCAGCTTAGAACTGGGGACGGGCACCGGGGAGCTGTTTTTT. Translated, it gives CASSLELGTGTGELFF.

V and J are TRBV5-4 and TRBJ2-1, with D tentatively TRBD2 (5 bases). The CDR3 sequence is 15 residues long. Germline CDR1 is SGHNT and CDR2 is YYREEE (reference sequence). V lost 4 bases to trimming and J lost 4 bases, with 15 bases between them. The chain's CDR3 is CASSARERPYNEQFF. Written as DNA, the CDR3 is TGTGCCAGCAGCGCTAGGGAGCGGCCGTACAATGAGCAGTTCTTC.

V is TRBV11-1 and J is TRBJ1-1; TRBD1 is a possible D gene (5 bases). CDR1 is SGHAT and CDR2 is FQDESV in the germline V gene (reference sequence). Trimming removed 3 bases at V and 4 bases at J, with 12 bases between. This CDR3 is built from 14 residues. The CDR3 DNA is TGTGCCAGCAGCTTCGCGGCCGGGGGCACTGAAGCTTTCTTT. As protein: CASSFAAGGTEAFF. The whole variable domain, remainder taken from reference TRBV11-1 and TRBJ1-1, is EAEVAQSPRYKITEKSQAVAFWCDPISGHATLYWYRQILGQGPELLVQFQDESVVDDSQLPKDRFSAERLKGVDSTLKIQPAELGDSAMYLCASSFAAGGTEAFFGQGTRLTVV.

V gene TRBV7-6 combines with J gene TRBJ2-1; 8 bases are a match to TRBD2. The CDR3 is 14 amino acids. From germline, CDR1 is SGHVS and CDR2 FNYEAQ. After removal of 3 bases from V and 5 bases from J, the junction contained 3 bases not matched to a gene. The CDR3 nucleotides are TGTGCCAGCAGCTTCGCGGGACTAGACAATGAGCAGTTCTTC. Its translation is CASSFAGLDNEQFF.

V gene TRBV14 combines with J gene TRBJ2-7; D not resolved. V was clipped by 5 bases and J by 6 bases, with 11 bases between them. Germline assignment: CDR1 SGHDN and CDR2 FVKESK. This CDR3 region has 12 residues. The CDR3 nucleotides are TGTGCCAGCAGCTTGAGACTCATCGAGCAGTACGTC. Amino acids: CASSLRLIEQYV.

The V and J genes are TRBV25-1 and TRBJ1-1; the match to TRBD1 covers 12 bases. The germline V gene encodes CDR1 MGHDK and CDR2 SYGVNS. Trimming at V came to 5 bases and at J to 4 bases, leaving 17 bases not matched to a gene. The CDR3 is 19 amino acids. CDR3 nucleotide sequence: TGTGCCAGCAGTTCTCTCACCGGGACAGGGGGCGCAGGGGGCACTGAAGCTTTCTTT. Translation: CASSSLTGTGGAGGTEAFF.

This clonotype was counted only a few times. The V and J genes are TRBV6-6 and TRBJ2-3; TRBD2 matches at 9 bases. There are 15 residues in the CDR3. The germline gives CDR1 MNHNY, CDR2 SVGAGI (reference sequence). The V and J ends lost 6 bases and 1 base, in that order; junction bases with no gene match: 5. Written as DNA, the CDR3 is TGTGCCAGCAGGATGACTAGCGGAGGCACAGATACGCAGTATTTT. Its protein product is CASRMTSGGTDTQYF.

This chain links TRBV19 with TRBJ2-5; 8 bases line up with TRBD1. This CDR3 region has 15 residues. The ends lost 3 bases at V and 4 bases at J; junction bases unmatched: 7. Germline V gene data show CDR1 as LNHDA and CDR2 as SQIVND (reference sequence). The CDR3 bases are TGTGCCAGTAGTATTCGCGACAGGGGAGGAGAGACCCAGTACTTC. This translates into CASSIRDRGGETQYF.

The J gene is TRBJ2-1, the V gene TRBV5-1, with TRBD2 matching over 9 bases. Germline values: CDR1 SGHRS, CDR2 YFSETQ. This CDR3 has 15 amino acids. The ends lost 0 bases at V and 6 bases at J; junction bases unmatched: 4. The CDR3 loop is CASSLGLAAFNEQFF. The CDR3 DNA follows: TGCGCCAGCAGCTTGGGACTAGCGGCTTTCAATGAGCAGTTCTTC.

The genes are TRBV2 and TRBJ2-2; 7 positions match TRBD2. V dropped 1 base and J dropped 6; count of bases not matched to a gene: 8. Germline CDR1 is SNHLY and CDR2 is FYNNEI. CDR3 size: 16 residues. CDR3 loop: CASSEEGSGLPGELFF. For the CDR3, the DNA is TGTGCCAGCAGTGAAGAGGGTAGCGGGTTACCCGGGGAGCTGTTTTTT.

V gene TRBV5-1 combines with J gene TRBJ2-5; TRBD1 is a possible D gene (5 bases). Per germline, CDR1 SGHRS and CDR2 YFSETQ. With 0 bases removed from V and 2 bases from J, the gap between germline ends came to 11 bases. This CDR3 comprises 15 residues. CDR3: CASSLAVAGQETQYF. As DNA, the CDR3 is TGCGCCAGCAGCTTGGCCGTAGCAGGGCAAGAGACCCAGTACTTC.

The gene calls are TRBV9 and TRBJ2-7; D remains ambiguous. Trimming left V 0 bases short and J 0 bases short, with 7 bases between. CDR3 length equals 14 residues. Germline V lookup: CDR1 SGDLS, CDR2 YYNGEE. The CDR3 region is CASSVGPSSYEQYV. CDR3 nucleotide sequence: TGTGCCAGCAGCGTAGGCCCGAGCTCCTACGAGCAGTACGTC.